The text below deals with one T cell receptor (beta chain). From germline, CDR1 is MNHEY and CDR2 SVGAGI. V dropped 3 bases and J dropped 7; count of bases not matched to a gene: 6. This CDR3 region has 14 residues. This sample was included in a study of technical replicates of blood from several donors. Sequencing used immunoSEQ multiplex PCR; TCRdb keeps in-frame clones, though not all of them. Of approximately 79,000 clones listed, 90% to 95% were seen once; the top ten hold around 0.4%. This TCR was sampled from a human donor in good health. The sample comprised T cells isolated from PBMCs. This chain links TRBV6-5 with TRBJ2-1, with TRBD2 matching over 7 bases. CDR3 DNA: TGTGCCAGCAGTTATGGCGGGAGCCCGAATGAGCAGTTCTTC. Translation gives CASSYGGSPNEQFF.